The T cell receptor beta chain under discussion was sequenced for a study of blood T cell repertoires in COVID-19. After removal of 6 bases from V and 1 base from J, the junction contained 13 bases not matched to a gene. CDR1 is LNHDA and CDR2 is SQIVND in the germline V gene (reference sequence). The length of the CDR3 is 17 residues. In the original processing: Using reference gene primer amplification, nucleated cell counts were estimated. Profiling relied on immunoSEQ multiplex PCR, and the TCRdb table lists in-frame clones only, not all of them. Clonal size and the V and J genes are those of that table, whereas D and trimming came from the DNA. The sample holds roughly 160,000 clones, approximately 79% seen once.

V gene TRBV19 combines with J gene TRBJ2-5, with 8 bases lining up with TRBD2. The clonotype was recovered from a woman aged 70 to 79 in a cohort exposed to, infected with or recovered from COVID-19 (not recorded which). Sequencing was carried out using PBMCs or T cells enriched from blood (not recorded which). This CDR3 reads CASRDRESSGCQETQYF. The CDR3 nucleotides read TGTGCCAGTAGGGATAGGGAGTCTAGCGGGTGCCAAGAGACCCAGTACTTC.